The sequence of this T cell receptor beta chain was determined in a study of cytomegalovirus exposure and HLA in healthy donors. Whole-study findings and limits: It was 150 to 200 TCR beta chains that were listed as cytomegalovirus-associated. Across donors, most TCRs were seen rarely, yet some public ones were widespread. By HLA locus, TCR association rates varied in a later analysis, with DRB1 showing the most and HLA-C the fewest.

As to this clone: Its antigen is as yet unknown.

The CDR3 is 15 amino acids. The V gene's germline CDR1 is LNHDA and CDR2 SQIVND (reference sequence). Trimming removed 4 bases at V and 3 bases at J, with 16 bases between. Use of 60 Vbeta and 13 Jbeta primers characterized the PCR. Profiling relied on immunoSEQ multiplex PCR, and the TCRdb table lists in-frame clones only, not all of them. Seen here are 130,000 or so clones, around 80% observed once, and the top ten hold 3.2%. The sequenced material came from PBMCs. The gene calls are TRBV19 and TRBJ2-7; D is possibly TRBD1 (7 bases). This TCR derives from a man younger than 30 in good health and CMV-seropositive. The DNA for the CDR3 is TGTGCCAGTAGTAAGGAGGGACAGCTCTTCTACGAGCAGTACTTC. Its protein product is CASSKEGQLFYEQYF.